These 16 T cell receptor beta chains were all obtained from the same sample, sequenced in a study of T cell repertoires in cytomegalovirus infection. TCRdb independently ran MiXCR on the reads; one entry per CDR3 protein. This sample has 480,000 or so distinct CDR3 sequences, with 10% to 12% found just once. The specimen sequenced was PBMCs. These receptor sequences come from a human donor in good health (CMV status not recorded). Some clones in this sample may be carry-over from other donors' samples.

This clonotype was counted many times. The genes are TRBV12-3 or TRBV12-4 and TRBJ2-3; D call uncertain. Trimming shortened V by 7 bases and J by 0 bases, and 11 bases separated the two germline ends. The CDR3 runs 14 residues. CDR3 residues: CASTLGHSTDTQYF. As DNA, the CDR3 is TGTGCCAGCACCCTCGGGCATAGCACAGATACGCAGTATTTT.

Ten or more counts support this clonotype. The chain employs TRBV20-1 and TRBJ2-1; D call uncertain. The CDR3 sequence is 14 residues long. Germline V CDR1 and CDR2: DFQATT, SNEGSKA (reference sequence). V was shortened by 3 bases and J by 5 bases, with 14 bases between the two germline ends. This chain's CDR3 is CSASEVYRDNEQFF. The CDR3 DNA reads TGCAGTGCTAGTGAGGTGTATCGGGACAATGAGCAGTTCTTC.

At least ten counts were recorded for this clonotype. V usage is TRBV7-8 and J usage is TRBJ1-5; TRBD1 aligns across 10 bases. The CDR3 totals 17 residues. The ends lost 1 base at V and 5 bases at J; junction bases unmatched: 8. Germline loops: CDR1 SGHVS, CDR2 FQNEAQ. CDR3 region: CASSLDPGQGVHQPQHF. The CDR3 DNA reads as TGTGCCAGCAGCTTAGATCCCGGACAGGGGGTCCATCAGCCCCAGCATTTT.

Ten or more counts support this clonotype. V and J are TRBV20-1 and TRBJ2-1, with 12 positions matching TRBD1. The CDR3 extends over 14 amino acids. Germline V lookup: CDR1 DFQATT, CDR2 SNEGSKA (reference sequence). CDR3 sequence reads: CRVLGQGAWNEQFF. For the CDR3, the DNA is TGCAGAGTCTTGGGACAGGGGGCATGGAATGAGCAGTTCTTC.

This clonotype was detected many times. This CDR3 reads CASSLDARRETQYF. As DNA, the CDR3 is TGTGCCAGCAGCTTGGACGCTAGGAGGGAGACCCAGTACTTC. The J gene is TRBJ2-5, the V gene TRBV5-5; possibly TRBD2 for D (5 bases). Looked up from germline, CDR1 is SGHKS and CDR2 is YYEKEE (reference sequence). Trimming shortened V by 0 bases and J by 5 bases, and 11 bases separated the two germline ends. This CDR3 is 14 amino acids long.

There are many counts of this clonotype. The chain has TRBV7-2 and TRBJ2-7; the match to TRBD1 covers 10 bases. This CDR3 comprises 15 residues. V gave up 3 bases and J gave up 3 bases; unmatched junction bases: 5. The germline V gene has CDR1 SGHTA and CDR2 FQGNSA. The CDR3 nucleotides read TGTGCCAGCAGCTTGACAGGGGGCCTGAGCTACGAGCAGTACTTC. Amino acid sequence: CASSLTGGLSYEQYF.

This clonotype has at least ten counts. This chain connects TRBV29-1 to TRBJ2-7; 7 nucleotides line up with TRBD1. The CDR3 has 14 amino acids. Germline V lookup: CDR1 SQVTM, CDR2 ANQGSEA. V gave up 4 bases and J gave up 0 bases; unmatched junction bases: 6. CDR3 DNA sequence: TGCAGCGTTGTTTCCCGGGACAGCTCCTACGAGCAGTACTTC. Its protein is CSVVSRDSSYEQYF.

This clonotype was seen more than once but under ten times. The chain has TRBV10-3 and TRBJ1-1; 10 bases align to TRBD1. The germline gives CDR1 ENHRY, CDR2 SYGVKD. After removal of 6 bases from V and 4 bases from J, the junction contained 8 bases not matched to a gene. CDR3 length: 15 residues. The DNA for the CDR3 is TGTGCCATCAGCCGGCGACAGGGGGCTATCACTGAAGCTTTCTTT. Protein: CAISRRQGAITEAFF.

A few counts support this clonotype. The rearrangement uses TRBV10-3 and TRBJ2-3; no definite D call. The germline V and J ends were trimmed by 7 bases and 2 bases, with 13 bases remaining between them. This CDR3 contains 14 residues. Looked up from germline, CDR1 is ENHRY and CDR2 is SYGVKD. The CDR3 reads CAIKVWQNTDTQYF. CDR3 in DNA: TGTGCCATCAAGGTGTGGCAGAACACAGATACGCAGTATTTT.

This clonotype was recorded only once. Mismatch with germline at one junction end may stem from a read error. The chain recombines TRBV2 with TRBJ1-5, with D hard to call. Germline-derived CDR1 and CDR2 are SNHLY and FYNNEI. CDR3 size: 14 residues. CDR3 sequence: CASSEAGRNKPQHF. For the CDR3, the DNA is TGTGCCAGCAGTGAAGCAGGTCGCAATAAGCCCCAGCATTTT.

Ten or more counts support this clonotype. This CDR3 reads CASSAGGLDYGYTF. As DNA, the CDR3 is TGTGCCAGCAGTGCGGGCGGCCTCGACTATGGCTACACCTTC. The chain has TRBV2 and TRBJ1-2; no clear D. There are 14 residues in the CDR3. V was trimmed by 4 bases and J by 3 bases, leaving 12 bases between them. The germline CDR1 and CDR2 sequences are SNHLY and FYNNEI.

This clonotype appeared many times. The chain carries TRBV7-6 and TRBJ1-2, with D unresolved. In germline, CDR1 is SGHVS, CDR2 FNYEAQ. CDR3 size: 13 residues. V dropped 4 bases and J dropped 1 base, with 7 bases sitting between them. The CDR3 sequence: CASSSAVNYGYTF. As DNA, the CDR3 is TGTGCCAGCAGCTCGGCCGTTAACTATGGCTACACCTTC. Variable domain in full (rest from reference TRBV7-6 and TRBJ1-2): GAGVSQSPRYKVTKRGQDVALRCDPISGHVSLYWYRQALGQGPEFLTYFNYEAQQDKSGLPNDRFSAERPEGSISTLTIQRTEQRDSAMYRCASSSAVNYGYTFGSGTRLTVV.

This clonotype has ten or more counts. The J gene is TRBJ2-1, the V gene TRBV12-3 or TRBV12-4; the D is unclear. V lost 5 bases and J 0 bases, leaving 8 bases between the germline ends. CDR3 length: 14 residues. CDR3 sequence: CASSRASSYNEQFF. DNA of the CDR3: TGTGCCAGCAGTCGCGCGAGCTCCTACAATGAGCAGTTCTTC.

This clonotype was recorded many times. The CDR3 sequence is CASSPAPTYNEQFF. DNA of the CDR3: TGTGCCAGCAGCCCTGCCCCCACCTACAATGAGCAGTTCTTC. The chain links TRBV7-2 to TRBJ2-1; the D is unclear. Germline V gene lookup returns CDR1 SGHTA and CDR2 FQGNSA. This CDR3 contains 14 residues. With 5 bases removed from V and 2 bases from J, the gap between germline ends came to 10 bases.

This clonotype has at least ten counts. This rearrangement joins TRBV19 to TRBJ2-1, with a possible D match to TRBD2 (6 bases). The CDR3 loop spans 15 amino acids. V lost 6 bases to trimming and J lost 4 bases, with 16 bases between them. Germline V gene sequence: CDR1 LNHDA, CDR2 SQIVND (reference sequence). Here the CDR3 DNA reads TGTGCCAGTAGGAGAGGGGAGGCGGCTTACAATGAGCAGTTCTTC. Translated: CASRRGEAAYNEQFF.

This clonotype occurred many times. The J gene is TRBJ2-5, the V gene TRBV7-9; weak D call: TRBD1 (7 bases). Germline lookup yields CDR1 SEHNR and CDR2 FQNEAQ (reference sequence). The CDR3 covers 15 residues. Trimming left V 2 bases short and J 4 bases short, with 14 bases between. CDR3: CASSLRSGGLETQYF. The CDR3 region has the DNA TGTGCCAGCAGCTTACGATCAGGGGGGCTAGAGACCCAGTACTTC.